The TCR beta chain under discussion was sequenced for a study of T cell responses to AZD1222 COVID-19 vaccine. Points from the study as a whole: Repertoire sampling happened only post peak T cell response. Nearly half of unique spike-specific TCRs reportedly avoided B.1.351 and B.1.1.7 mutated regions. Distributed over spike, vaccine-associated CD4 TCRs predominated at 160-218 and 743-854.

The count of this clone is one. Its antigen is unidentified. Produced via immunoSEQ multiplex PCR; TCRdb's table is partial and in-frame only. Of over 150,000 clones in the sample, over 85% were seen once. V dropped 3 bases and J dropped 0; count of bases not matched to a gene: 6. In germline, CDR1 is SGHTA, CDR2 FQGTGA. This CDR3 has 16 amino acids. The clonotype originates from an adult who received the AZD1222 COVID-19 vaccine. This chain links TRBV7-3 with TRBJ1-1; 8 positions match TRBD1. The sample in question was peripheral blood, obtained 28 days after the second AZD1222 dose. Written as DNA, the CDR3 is TGTGCCAGCAGCTTGGACAGGGATTCAATGAACACTGAAGCTTTCTTT. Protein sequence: CASSLDRDSMNTEAFF.